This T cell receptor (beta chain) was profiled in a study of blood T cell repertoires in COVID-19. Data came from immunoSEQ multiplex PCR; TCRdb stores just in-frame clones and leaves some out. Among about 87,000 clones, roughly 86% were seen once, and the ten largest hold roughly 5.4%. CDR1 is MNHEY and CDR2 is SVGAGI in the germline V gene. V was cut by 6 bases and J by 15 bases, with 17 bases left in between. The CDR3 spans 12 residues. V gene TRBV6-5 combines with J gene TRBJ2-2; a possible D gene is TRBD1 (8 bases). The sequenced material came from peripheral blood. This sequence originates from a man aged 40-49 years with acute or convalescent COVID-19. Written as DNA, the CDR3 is TGTGCCAGCAGAAGCGGGACAGGCCCGTTGTTTTTT. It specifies CASRSGTGPLFF.